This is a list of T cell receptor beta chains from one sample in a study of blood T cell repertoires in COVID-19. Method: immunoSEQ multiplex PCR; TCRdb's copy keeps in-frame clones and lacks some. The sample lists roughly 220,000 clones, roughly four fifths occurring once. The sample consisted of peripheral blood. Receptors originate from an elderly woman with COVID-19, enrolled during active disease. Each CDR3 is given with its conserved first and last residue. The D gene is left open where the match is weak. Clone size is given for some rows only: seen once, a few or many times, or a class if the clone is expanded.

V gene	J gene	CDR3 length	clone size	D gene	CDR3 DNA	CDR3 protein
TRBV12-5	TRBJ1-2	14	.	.	TGTGCTAGTGGTTTGTACAGGGAACCCTATGGCTACACCTTC	CASGLYREPYGYTF
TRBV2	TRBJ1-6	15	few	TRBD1	TGTGCCAGCAGCGACCGGACAGGGGAGTACTCACCCCTCCACTTT	CASSDRTGEYSPLHF
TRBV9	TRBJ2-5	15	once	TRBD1	TGTGCCAGCAAGAGCGGCAGGGGGCCGCGGGAGACCCAGTACTTC	CASKSGRGPRETQYF
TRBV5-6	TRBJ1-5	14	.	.	TGTGCCAGCAGCTTGTGGGCCCGCGGGCAGCCCCAGCATTTT	CASSLWARGQPQHF
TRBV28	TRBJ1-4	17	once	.	TGTGCCAGCAGTTTAATAGGGGACTCCGGGTCTAATGAAAAACTGTTTTTT	CASSLIGDSGSNEKLFF
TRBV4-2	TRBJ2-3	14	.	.	TGTGCCAGCAGCTCTACAGGGAGAACAGATACGCAGTATTTT	CASSSTGRTDTQYF
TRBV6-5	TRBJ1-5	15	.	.	TGTGCCAGCAGCCGATCCTGGGAGGGGAATCAGCCCCAGCATTTT	CASSRSWEGNQPQHF
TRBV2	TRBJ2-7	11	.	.	TGTGCCAGCAGTGTAGCCTACGAGCAGTACTTC	CASSVAYEQYF
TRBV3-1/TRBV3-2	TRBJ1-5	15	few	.	TGTGCCAGCAGCCAAGGGAGGGGCACTAATCAGCCCCAGCATTTT	CASSQGRGTNQPQHF
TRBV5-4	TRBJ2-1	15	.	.	TGTGCCAGCAGCTTCGGAGGCAGCTCCTACAATGAGCAGTTCTTC	CASSFGGSSYNEQFF
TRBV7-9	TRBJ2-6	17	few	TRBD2	TGTGCCAGCAGCCCAATGCGGGGGGCAGCTGGGGCCAACGTCCTGACTTTC	CASSPMRGAAGANVLTF
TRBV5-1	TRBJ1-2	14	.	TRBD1	TGCGCCAGCAGCCCGCAGGGACAGAACTATGGCTACACCTTC	CASSPQGQNYGYTF
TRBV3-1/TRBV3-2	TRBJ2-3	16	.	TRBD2	TGTGCCAGCAGCCGTAGCGGGAGAGGGGGCACAGATACGCAGTATTTT	CASSRSGRGGTDTQYF
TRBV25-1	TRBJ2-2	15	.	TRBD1	TGTGCCAGCAGTGTGGGGACAGGGAACACCGGGGAGCTGTTTTTT	CASSVGTGNTGELFF
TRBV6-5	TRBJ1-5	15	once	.	TGTGCCAGCAGACTAGGCAGGGGTGACAATCAGCCCCAGCATTTT	CASRLGRGDNQPQHF
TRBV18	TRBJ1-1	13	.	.	TGTGCCAGCTCAGCAACAGTGAACACTGAAGCTTTCTTT	CASSATVNTEAFF
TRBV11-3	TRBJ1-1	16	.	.	TGTGCCAGCAACGACGAGGGGGGGCGACGTCGTACTGAAGCTTTCTTT	CASNDEGGRRRTEAFF
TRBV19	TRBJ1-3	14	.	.	TGTGCCAGTAGTTTACAGGGCTTTGGAAACACCATATATTTT	CASSLQGFGNTIYF
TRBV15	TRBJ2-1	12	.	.	TGTGCCACCAGCAGAGACGGGAATGAGCAGTTCTTC	CATSRDGNEQFF
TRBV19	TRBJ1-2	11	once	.	TGTGCCACGCACGGGGTTGGCGGCTACACCTTC	CATHGVGGYTF
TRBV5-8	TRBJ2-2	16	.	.	TGTGCCAGCAGCTTGTTCGTCGGGGTGAACACCGGGGAGCTGTTTTTT	CASSLFVGVNTGELFF
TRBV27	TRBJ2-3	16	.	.	TGTGCCAGCAGTTCCCTGCGGCCGGGGGTCCCAGATACGCAGTATTTT	CASSSLRPGVPDTQYF
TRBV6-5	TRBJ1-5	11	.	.	TGTGCCAGCAGTCGTAATCAGCCCCAGCATTTT	CASSRNQPQHF
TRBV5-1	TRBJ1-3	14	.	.	TGCGCCAGCAGCTTGGAGGGGCCCCAGAACACCATATATTTT	CASSLEGPQNTIYF
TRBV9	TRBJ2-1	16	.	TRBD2	TGTGCCAGCAGCGTTACCCTAGCGGGGGGGCCCAATGAGCAGTTCTTC	CASSVTLAGGPNEQFF
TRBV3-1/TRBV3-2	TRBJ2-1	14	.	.	TGTGCCAGCAGCCAAGATACGGGGAGAGATGAGCAGTTCTTC	CASSQDTGRDEQFF
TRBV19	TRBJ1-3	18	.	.	TGTGCCAGTAGTATCCGCGGGGGGCCGGTAAGCTCTGGAAACACCATATATTTT	CASSIRGGPVSSGNTIYF
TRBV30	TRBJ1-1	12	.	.	TGTGCCTGGAGACAGGCGAACACTGAAGCTTTCTTT	CAWRQANTEAFF
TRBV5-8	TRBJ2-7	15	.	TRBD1	TGTGCCAGCAGCTTCACTGGGACAGCGAGCTACGAGCAGTACTTC	CASSFTGTASYEQYF
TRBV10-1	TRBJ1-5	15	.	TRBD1	TGCGCCAGCAGTGTCGGACAGGGGGTCTATCAGCCCCAGCATTTT	CASSVGQGVYQPQHF
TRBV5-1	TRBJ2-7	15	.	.	TGCGCCAGCAGCTTGGGTCCGGACAAAGTCTACGAGCAGTACTTC	CASSLGPDKVYEQYF
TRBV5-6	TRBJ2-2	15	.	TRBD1	TGTGCCAGCAGACGACAGGGGTCGAACACCGGGGAGCTGTTTTTT	CASRRQGSNTGELFF
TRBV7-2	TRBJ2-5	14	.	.	TGTGCCAGCAGCCGCACGGAGGTGGGGGAGACCCAGTACTTC	CASSRTEVGETQYF
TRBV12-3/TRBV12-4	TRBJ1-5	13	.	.	TGTGCCAGCACCCGGGGGGGCTATCAGCCCCAGCATTTT	CASTRGGYQPQHF
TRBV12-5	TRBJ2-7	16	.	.	TGTGCTAGTGGTTTGGTCTGGGGGGTCGCATCCTACGAGCAGTACTTC	CASGLVWGVASYEQYF
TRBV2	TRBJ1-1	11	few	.	TGTGCCAGCAGCGGGTGGACTGAAGCTTTCTTT	CASSGWTEAFF